These 16 T cell receptor beta chains came from one sample sequenced in a study of cytomegalovirus exposure and HLA in healthy donors. PCR employed 60 Vbeta and 13 Jbeta primers. Data came from immunoSEQ multiplex PCR; TCRdb stores just in-frame clones and leaves some out. The sample holds about 150,000 clones; more than 60% are singletons and the top ten take 1.1% to 1.5%. The sequenced sample consisted of PBMCs. The receptors shown here come from a woman aged 25 to 39 in good health and CMV-seronegative.

This chain joins TRBV5-1 and TRBJ2-1; the match to TRBD1 covers 10 bases. The CDR3 spans 14 residues. The V gene's germline CDR1 is SGHRS and CDR2 YFSETQ. Germline trimming cut 6 bases from V and 5 bases from J; bases unmatched to any gene: 5. The CDR3 is CASKRDRGNNEQFF. The CDR3 DNA reads TGCGCCAGCAAAAGGGACAGGGGAAACAATGAGCAGTTCTTC.

This clone was counted only a few times. The genes are TRBV9 and TRBJ2-7; TRBD1 matches at 10 bases. Germline loops: CDR1 SGDLS, CDR2 YYNGEE. The length of the CDR3 is 14 residues. Losses at the gene ends were 7 bases for V and 3 bases for J; bases not matched to a gene: 7. Here the CDR3 reads CASALGQGYYEQYF. CDR3 sequence (DNA): TGTGCCAGCGCCTTGGGACAGGGGTACTACGAGCAGTACTTC.

This clone turned up a few times. V gene TRBV14 combines with J gene TRBJ1-2; maybe TRBD1 (5 bases). Per germline, CDR1 SGHDN and CDR2 FVKESK. CDR3 length equals 15 residues. The ends were cut back, 5 bases at V and 8 bases at J, with 21 bases in the middle. The CDR3 region is CASSVTGTPWGGYTF. The CDR3 DNA follows: TGTGCCAGCAGCGTTACCGGGACTCCGTGGGGCGGCTACACCTTC.

This sequence joins TRBV5-8 and TRBJ2-3; possible D gene TRBD1, 5 bases. Germline CDR1 SGHTS, CDR2 YDEGEE. Trimming shortened V by 0 bases and J by 0 bases, and 8 bases separated the two germline ends. The CDR3 length is 15 residues. The CDR3 DNA is TGTGCCAGCAGCTTGGACAGGCCTAGCACAGATACGCAGTATTTT. Encoded protein: CASSLDRPSTDTQYF.

This rearrangement joins TRBV2 to TRBJ2-5, with D possibly matching TRBD2 (6 bases). This CDR3 is built from 12 residues. V lost 7 bases to trimming and J lost 3 bases, with 9 bases between them. CDR1 is SNHLY, CDR2 FYNNEI, per germline. CDR3 nucleotide sequence: TGTGCCAGCATCAGGGAGGAAGAGACCCAGTACTTC. Protein sequence: CASIREEETQYF.

The J gene is TRBJ1-1, the V gene TRBV18, with D hard to call. Germline V CDR1 and CDR2: KGHSH, LQKENI. Between the trimmed V and J ends, which lost 3 bases and 1 base, there was a span of 9 bases. The CDR3 consists of 14 residues. The CDR3 coding sequence is TGTGCCAGCTCACCGCAGGAGGGGAACACTGAAGCTTTCTTT. Translation gives CASSPQEGNTEAFF.

The chain combines TRBV4-1 with TRBJ1-6; D is possibly TRBD1 (6 bases). V lost 0 bases, J lost 8 bases, and 11 bases lay in between. In germline, CDR1 is MGHRA, CDR2 YSYEKL. This CDR3 comprises 15 residues. CDR3 DNA: TGCGCCAGCAGCCAAGAAGACAGGCTCCATTCACCCCTCCACTTT. Translation gives CASSQEDRLHSPLHF.

The V gene is TRBV30, the J gene TRBJ1-1; D remains unclear. V was pared by 2 bases and J by 1 base, with 11 bases between. This CDR3 is 14 amino acids long. Germline CDR1 and CDR2: GTSNPN and SVGIG (reference sequence). The CDR3 DNA reads TGTGCCTGGAGTAGAGAGTACCCGAACACTGAAGCTTTCTTT. Translating it yields CAWSREYPNTEAFF.

V usage is TRBV18 and J usage is TRBJ2-7, with D possibly TRBD1 on 8 matching bases. Germline CDR1 and CDR2: KGHSH and LQKENI. Trimming stripped 4 bases from V and 4 bases from J, with 17 bases between. The CDR3 has 15 residues. CDR3 sequence (DNA): TGTGCCAGCTCACACACCACAGGGGGGGGATACGAGCAGTACTTC. Its protein is CASSHTTGGGYEQYF.

V and J are TRBV5-1 and TRBJ2-5, with D unresolved. Between the trimmed V and J ends, which lost 7 bases and 0 bases, there was a span of 4 bases. CDR3 length equals 11 residues. Germline CDR1 is SGHRS and CDR2 is YFSETQ. The CDR3 is CASLYQETQYF. CDR3 sequence (DNA): TGCGCCAGCCTGTACCAAGAGACCCAGTACTTC.

In this sample, this clone turned up once. V is TRBV29-1 and J is TRBJ2-4; TRBD1 is a possible D gene (7 bases). The CDR3 spans 15 residues. Trimming took off 7 bases at V and 0 bases at J, with 16 bases between the two ends. The germline V gene has CDR1 SQVTM and CDR2 ANQGSEA. CDR3 in DNA: TGCAGCGCCTCCAGGGGGGATATAGCCAAAAACATTCAGTACTTC. Protein sequence: CSASRGDIAKNIQYF.

V gene TRBV6-5 combines with J gene TRBJ2-7, with 7 bases fitting TRBD1. Germline trimming cut 5 bases from V and 1 base from J; bases unmatched to any gene: 8. The CDR3 consists of 15 residues. The germline V gene encodes CDR1 MNHEY and CDR2 SVGAGI. The CDR3 nucleotides read TGTGCCAGCAGTCAGCCACAGGGGCGTTCCTACGAGCAGTACTTC. Translating it yields CASSQPQGRSYEQYF.

V and J are TRBV6-5 and TRBJ2-1; no firm D call. Trimming removed 4 bases at V and 0 bases at J, with 4 bases between. The germline V gene has CDR1 MNHEY and CDR2 SVGAGI. This CDR3 is 13 amino acids long. CDR3 sequence: CASSSSSYNEQFF. The CDR3 coding sequence is TGTGCCAGCAGTTCTAGCTCCTACAATGAGCAGTTCTTC.

This clone was seen only once. This sequence joins TRBV5-1 and TRBJ2-3, with TRBD2 matching 11 bases. From germline, CDR1 is SGHRS and CDR2 YFSETQ. The CDR3 is 16 amino acids. V was clipped by 2 bases and J by 5 bases; unmatched bases: 7. The CDR3 sequence is CASSFGSGGGVDTQYF. The CDR3 DNA reads TGCGCCAGCAGCTTTGGTAGCGGGGGGGGTGTAGATACGCAGTATTTT.

The genes are TRBV14 and TRBJ2-7; D uncertain. This CDR3 has 14 residues. Per the germline V gene, CDR1 is SGHDN and CDR2 is FVKESK. The V end lost 1 base, the J end lost 3 bases, and 10 bases lay between the germline ends. As DNA, the CDR3 is TGTGCCAGCAGCCAAGTGCATGGCATCTACGAGCAGTACTTC. It codes for CASSQVHGIYEQYF.

The chain combines TRBV7-2 with TRBJ2-7; no reliable D call. The ends were cut back, 4 bases at V and 3 bases at J, with 4 bases in the middle. Germline V lookup: CDR1 SGHTA, CDR2 FQGNSA. The CDR3 consists of 11 residues. This CDR3 is CASSSVYEQYF. CDR3 DNA: TGTGCCAGCAGCTCCGTCTACGAGCAGTACTTC.